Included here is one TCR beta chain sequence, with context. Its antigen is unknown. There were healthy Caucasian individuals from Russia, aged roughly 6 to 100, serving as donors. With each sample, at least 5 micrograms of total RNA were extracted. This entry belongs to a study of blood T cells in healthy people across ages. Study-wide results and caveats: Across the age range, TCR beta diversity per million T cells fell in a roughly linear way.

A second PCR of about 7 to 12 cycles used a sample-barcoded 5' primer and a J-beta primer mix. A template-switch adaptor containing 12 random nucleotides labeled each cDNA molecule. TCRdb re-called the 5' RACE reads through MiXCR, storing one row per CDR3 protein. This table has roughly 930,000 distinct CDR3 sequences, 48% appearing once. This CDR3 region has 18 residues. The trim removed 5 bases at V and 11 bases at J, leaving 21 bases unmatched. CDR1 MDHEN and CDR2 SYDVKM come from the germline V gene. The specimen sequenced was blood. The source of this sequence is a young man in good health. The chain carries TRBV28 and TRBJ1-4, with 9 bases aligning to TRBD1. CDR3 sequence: CASSPVANRDRDLGKLFF. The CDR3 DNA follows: TGTGCCAGCAGTCCTGTCGCAAACCGGGACAGGGACTTGGGGAAACTGTTTTTT.